Each of the 2 T cell receptor beta chains below was sequenced from the same sample in a study of T cells after yellow fever vaccination. MiXCR, applied by TCRdb to the 5' RACE reads, yields one record per CDR3 protein. The sample contains 550,000 to 750,000 distinct CDR3 sequences, about 13% of which appear only once. The sample consisted of PBMCs, taken on the day of the yellow fever booster vaccination. These receptors all stem from a man aged 30 to 45 who received the YFV17D yellow fever vaccine.

The chain employs TRBV11-2 and TRBJ2-1, with 8 bases aligning to TRBD2. The CDR3 is 16 residues long. After removal of 2 bases from V and 9 bases from J, the junction contained 12 bases not matched to a gene. Germline V gene lookup returns CDR1 SGHAT and CDR2 FQNNGV. The CDR3 DNA reads TGTGCCAGCAGCTTAAGTCAGACGGGCCTAGCGGGTGAGCAGTTCTTC. It yields the protein CASSLSQTGLAGEQFF.

This clonotype has just one count. The chain joins TRBV3-1 to TRBJ2-1; D is unclear. The length of the CDR3 is 15 residues. V shed 3 bases and J shed 1 base, with 10 bases lying between them. Looked up from germline, CDR1 is LGHDT and CDR2 is YNNKEL (reference sequence). The CDR3 DNA reads as TGTGCCAGCAGCCAGGCTCGGTGGTCCTACAATGAGCAGTTCTTC. This codes for CASSQARWSYNEQFF.